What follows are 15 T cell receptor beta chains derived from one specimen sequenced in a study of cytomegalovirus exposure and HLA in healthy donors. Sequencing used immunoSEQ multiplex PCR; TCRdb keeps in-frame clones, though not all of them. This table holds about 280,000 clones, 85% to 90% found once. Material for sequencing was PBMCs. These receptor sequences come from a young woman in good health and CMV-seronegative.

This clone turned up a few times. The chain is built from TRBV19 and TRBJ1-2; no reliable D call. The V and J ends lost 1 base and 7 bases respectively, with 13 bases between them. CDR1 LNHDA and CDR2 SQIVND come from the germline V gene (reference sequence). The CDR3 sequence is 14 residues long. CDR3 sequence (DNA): TGTGCCAGTAGTATAGGGGCAGGTTCCAGTGGCTACACCTTC. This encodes CASSIGAGSSGYTF.

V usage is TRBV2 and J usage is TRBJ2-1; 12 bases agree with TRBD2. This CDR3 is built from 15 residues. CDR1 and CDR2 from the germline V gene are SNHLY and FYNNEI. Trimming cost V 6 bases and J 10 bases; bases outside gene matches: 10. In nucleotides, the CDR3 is TGTGCCAGCAGCCAGACTAGCGGGAGTGGAGGAGAGCAGTTCTTC. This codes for CASSQTSGSGGEQFF.

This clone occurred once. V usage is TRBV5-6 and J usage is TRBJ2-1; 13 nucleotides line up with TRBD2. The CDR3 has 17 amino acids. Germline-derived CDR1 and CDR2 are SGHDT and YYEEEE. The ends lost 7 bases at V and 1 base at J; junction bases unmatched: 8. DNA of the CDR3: TGTGCCAGCCGCCGACGGACTAGCGGGAGATCCTACAATGAGCAGTTCTTC. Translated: CASRRRTSGRSYNEQFF.

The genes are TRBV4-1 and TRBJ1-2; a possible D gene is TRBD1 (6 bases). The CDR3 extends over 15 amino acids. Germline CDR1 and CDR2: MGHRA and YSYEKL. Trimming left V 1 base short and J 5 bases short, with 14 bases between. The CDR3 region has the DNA TGCGCCAGCAGCCAAGGTGGGACATGGCGTTATGGCTACACCTTC. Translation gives CASSQGGTWRYGYTF.

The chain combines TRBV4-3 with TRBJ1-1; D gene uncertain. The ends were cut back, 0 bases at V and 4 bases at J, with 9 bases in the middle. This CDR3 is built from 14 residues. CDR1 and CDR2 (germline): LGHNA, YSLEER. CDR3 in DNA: TGCGCCAGCAGCCAAGATATACATGGCACTGAAGCTTTCTTT. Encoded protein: CASSQDIHGTEAFF.

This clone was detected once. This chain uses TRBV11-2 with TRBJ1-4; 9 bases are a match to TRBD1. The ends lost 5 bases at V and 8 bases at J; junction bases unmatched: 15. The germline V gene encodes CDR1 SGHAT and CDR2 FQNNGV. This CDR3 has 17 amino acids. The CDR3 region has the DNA TGTGCCAGCAGCCCACGGACAGGGGCGAAACTAGGAGAAAAACTGTTTTTT. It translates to CASSPRTGAKLGEKLFF.

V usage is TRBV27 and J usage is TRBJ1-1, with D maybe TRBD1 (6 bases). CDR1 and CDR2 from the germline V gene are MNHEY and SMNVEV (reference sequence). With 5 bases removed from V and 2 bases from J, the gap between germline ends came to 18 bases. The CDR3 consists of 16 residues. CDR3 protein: CASSTPGTPSNTEAFF. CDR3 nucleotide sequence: TGTGCCAGCAGTACCCCCGGGACACCATCTAACACTGAAGCTTTCTTT.

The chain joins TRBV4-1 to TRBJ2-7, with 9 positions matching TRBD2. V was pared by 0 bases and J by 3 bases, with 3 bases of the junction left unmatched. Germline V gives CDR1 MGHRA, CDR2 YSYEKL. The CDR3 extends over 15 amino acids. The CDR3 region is CASSQDWREGYEQYF. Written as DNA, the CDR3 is TGCGCCAGCAGCCAAGACTGGCGGGAGGGCTACGAGCAGTACTTC.

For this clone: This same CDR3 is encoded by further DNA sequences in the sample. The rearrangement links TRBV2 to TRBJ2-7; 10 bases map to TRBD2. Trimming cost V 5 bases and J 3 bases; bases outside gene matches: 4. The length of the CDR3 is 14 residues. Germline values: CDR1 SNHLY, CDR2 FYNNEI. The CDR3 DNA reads TGTGCCAGCAGTCTAGCGGGAGAGCTCTACGAGCAGTACTTC. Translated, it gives CASSLAGELYEQYF.

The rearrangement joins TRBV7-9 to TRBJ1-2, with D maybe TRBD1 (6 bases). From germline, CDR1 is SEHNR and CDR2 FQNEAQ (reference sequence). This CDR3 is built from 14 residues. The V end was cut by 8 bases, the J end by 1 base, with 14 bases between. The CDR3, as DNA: TGTGCCAGCGATTGGACAGCAAATAACTATGGCTACACCTTC. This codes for CASDWTANNYGYTF.

CDR3 sequence: CASRTSKSTDTQYF. The CDR3, as DNA: TGTGCCAGCAGGACTAGCAAGAGCACAGATACGCAGTATTTT. This rearrangement joins TRBV7-9 to TRBJ2-3, with 7 bases lining up with TRBD2. Germline V gives CDR1 SEHNR, CDR2 FQNEAQ (reference sequence). After removal of 6 bases from V and 0 bases from J, the junction contained 3 bases not matched to a gene. This CDR3 is built from 14 residues. The full variable domain, its missing parts supplied by reference TRBV7-9 and TRBJ2-3, is DTGVSQNPRHKITKRGQNVTFRCDPISEHNRLYWYRQTLGQGPEFLTYFQNEAQLEKSRLLSDRFSAERPKGSFSTLEIQRTEQGDSAMYLCASRTSKSTDTQYFGPGTRLTVL.

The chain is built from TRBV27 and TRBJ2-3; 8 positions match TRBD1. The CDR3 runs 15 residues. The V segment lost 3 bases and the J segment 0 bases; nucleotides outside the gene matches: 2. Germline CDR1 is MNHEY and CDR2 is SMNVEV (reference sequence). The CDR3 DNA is TGTGCCAGCAGTTTGGGGGACAGGAGCACAGATACGCAGTATTTT. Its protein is CASSLGDRSTDTQYF.

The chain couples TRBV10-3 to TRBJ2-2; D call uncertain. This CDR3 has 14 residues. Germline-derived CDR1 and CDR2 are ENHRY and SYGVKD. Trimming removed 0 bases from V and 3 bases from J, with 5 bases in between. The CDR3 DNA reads TGTGCCATCAGTGAGTCGTCTTACACCGGGGAGCTGTTTTTT. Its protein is CAISESSYTGELFF.

The CDR3 protein is CASSLVQASYNEQFF. The CDR3 DNA sequence: TGCGCCAGCAGCTTGGTCCAAGCCTCCTACAATGAGCAGTTCTTC. The genes are TRBV5-1 and TRBJ2-1; D is unclear. The germline V and J ends were trimmed by 0 bases and 0 bases, with 7 bases remaining between them. The germline CDR1 and CDR2 sequences are SGHRS and YFSETQ. The length of the CDR3 is 15 residues.

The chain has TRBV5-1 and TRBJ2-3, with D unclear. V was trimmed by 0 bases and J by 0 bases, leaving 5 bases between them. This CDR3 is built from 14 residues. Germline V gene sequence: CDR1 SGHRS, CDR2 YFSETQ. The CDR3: CASSLAGSTDTQYF. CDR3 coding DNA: TGCGCCAGCAGCTTGGCCGGGAGCACAGATACGCAGTATTTT.